This T cell receptor beta chain is from a study of beta chain features in type 1 diabetes. The V and J ends lost 4 bases and 3 bases, in that order; junction bases with no gene match: 8. CDR3 length equals 15 residues. CDR1 and CDR2 from the germline V gene are LNHDA and SQIVND (reference sequence). Isolated RNA was reverse transcribed in full, so expressed TCRB transcripts were sequenced. Sequenced naive, central memory and regulatory T cell samples produced an average of approximately 3.5 million reads. This table comes from immunoSEQ multiplex PCR, and its TCRdb copy is limited to in-frame clones, with some not included. The sample has 900,000 or so clones, 17% seen once.

Sequenced material: naive CD4+ T cells from blood. The genes are TRBV19 and TRBJ2-7; 8 nucleotides agree with TRBD2. The sequence was collected from a woman younger than 35 in good health. For the CDR3, the DNA is TGTGCCAGTAGTAAGTCGGGACTAGGACTCTACGAGCAGTACTTC. Translation gives CASSKSGLGLYEQYF.